The clone carrying this T cell receptor beta chain was seen a few times. Its specificity is not known. This record comes from a study of T cell repertoires in cytomegalovirus infection. The overall study: CMV infection and matching HLA type were both indicated by public TCR beta signatures.

The CDR3 is 14 residues long. Per germline, CDR1 MDHEN and CDR2 SYDVKM. V lost 4 bases and J lost 2, with 9 bases in between. Study-level findings and limits: Cumulative public TCR beta family frequency identified CMV carriers with the relevant HLA. HLA-C-restricted CMV clonotypes gave the most frequent clonotype in two of eight donors.

MiXCR was run by TCRdb on the reads, yielding one entry per CDR3 protein. The table lists under 850,000 distinct CDR3 sequences, about a third of them singletons, with about 2.8% in the top ten. V is TRBV28 and J is TRBJ2-4, with D perhaps matching TRBD1 (6 bases). The source is a human donor in good health (CMV status not recorded). Some clones in this sample may be carry-over from other donors' samples. Sequenced input: PBMCs. The CDR3 sequence: CASSSDRPKNIQYF. The CDR3 region has the DNA TGTGCCAGCAGTTCCGACAGGCCCAAAAACATTCAGTACTTC.